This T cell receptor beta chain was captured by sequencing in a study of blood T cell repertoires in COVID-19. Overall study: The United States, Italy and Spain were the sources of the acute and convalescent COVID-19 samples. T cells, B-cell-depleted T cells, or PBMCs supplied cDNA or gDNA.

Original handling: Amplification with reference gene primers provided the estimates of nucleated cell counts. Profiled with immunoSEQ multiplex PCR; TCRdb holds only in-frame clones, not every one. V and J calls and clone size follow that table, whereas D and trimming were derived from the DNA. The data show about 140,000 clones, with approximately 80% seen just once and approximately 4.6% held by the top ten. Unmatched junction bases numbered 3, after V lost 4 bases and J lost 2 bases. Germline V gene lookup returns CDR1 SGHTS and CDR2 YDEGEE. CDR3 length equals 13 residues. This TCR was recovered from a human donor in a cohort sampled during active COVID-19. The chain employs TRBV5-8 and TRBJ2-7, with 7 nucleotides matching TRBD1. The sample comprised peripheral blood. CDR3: CASSIGQAYEQYF. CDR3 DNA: TGTGCCAGCAGCATTGGACAGGCCTACGAGCAGTACTTC.